This TCR beta chain was sequenced in a study of post-analysis software for immune sequencing data. Study-wide results and limits: Versus controls, multiple sclerosis patients showed significantly lower diversity (normalized Chao1). In patients, TRBV5-6, TRBV5-1 and TRBV20-1 belonged to five or six TRBV segments found more frequently than in controls.

Unique molecular identifiers were carried by the TCR beta cDNA libraries. A single record per CDR3 protein comes from TCRdb applying MiXCR to the PCR reads. The repertoire consists of more than 450,000 distinct CDR3 sequences, with 30% to 40% occurring once and the leading ten covering about 5.6%. For this clonotype: Its specificity is unknown.

The V segment lost 6 bases and the J segment 8 bases; nucleotides outside the gene matches: 18. CDR3 length equals 17 residues. CDR1 is DFQATT, CDR2 SNEGSKA, per germline (reference sequence). The clonotype was recovered from a girl under 18 with multiple sclerosis. Sample: blood. The chain joins TRBV20-1 to TRBJ2-3, with 12 bases identical to TRBD2. DNA of the CDR3: TGCAGTGCCCCCAGGGCTAGCGGGGGGGCCCTGGAATTTACGCAGTATTTT. The encoded protein is CSAPRASGGALEFTQYF.